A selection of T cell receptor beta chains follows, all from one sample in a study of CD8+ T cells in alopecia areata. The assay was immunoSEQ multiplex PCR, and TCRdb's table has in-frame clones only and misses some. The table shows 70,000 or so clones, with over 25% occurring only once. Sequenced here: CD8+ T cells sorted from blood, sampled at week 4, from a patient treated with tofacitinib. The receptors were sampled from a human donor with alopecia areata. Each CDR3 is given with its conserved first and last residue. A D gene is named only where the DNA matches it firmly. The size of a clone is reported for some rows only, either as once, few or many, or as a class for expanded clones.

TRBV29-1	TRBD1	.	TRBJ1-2	TGCAGCGATAGCGACGGGGACAGGGGGCTATATGGCTACACCTTC	CSDSDGDRGLYGYTF
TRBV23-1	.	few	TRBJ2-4	TGCGCCAGCATAAAAATCGGGGTGGCGGGGACCAAAAACATTCAGTACTTC	CASIKIGVAGTKNIQYF
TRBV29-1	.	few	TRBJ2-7	TGCAGCGTAGGACGTGGGAGCTCCTACGAGCAGTACTTC	CSVGRGSSYEQYF
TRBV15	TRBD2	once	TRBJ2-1	TGTGCCACCAGCACCACGACTAGCGGGGGGCAGTTCTTC	CATSTTTSGGQFF
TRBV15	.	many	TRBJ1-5	TGTGCCACCAGTGCCGGCCTGGGTGGCAATCAGCCCCAGCATTTT	CATSAGLGGNQPQHF
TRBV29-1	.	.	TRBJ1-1	TGCAGCGTTGTTGTCGGGAACACTGAAGCTTTCTTT	CSVVVGNTEAFF
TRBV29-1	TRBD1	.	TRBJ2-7	TGCAGCGTTGAAGCCCGGCAGGGACAGGACTACGAGCAGTACTTC	CSVEARQGQDYEQYF
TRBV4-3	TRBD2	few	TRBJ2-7	TGCGCCAGCAGCCCGGGACGTCCGGGACTAGCGGCCTACGAGCAGTACTTC	CASSPGRPGLAAYEQYF
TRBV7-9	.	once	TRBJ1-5	TGTGCCAGCAGCTCACAGGGCAATCAGCCCCAGCATTTT	CASSSQGNQPQHF
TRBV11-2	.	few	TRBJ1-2	TGTGCCAGCAGCCTCGGGTCGGGCTATGGCTACACCTTC	CASSLGSGYGYTF
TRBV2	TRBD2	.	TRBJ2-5	TGTGCCAGCAGTCGTGGACTAGCGGGACAAGAGACCCAGTACTTC	CASSRGLAGQETQYF
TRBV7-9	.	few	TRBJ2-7	TGTGCCAGCAGCTCCGGACCTGGAGGACTCTCCTACGAGCAGTACTTC	CASSSGPGGLSYEQYF
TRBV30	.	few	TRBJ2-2	TGTGCCCCCAGAGACACCGGGGAGCTGTTTTTT	CAPRDTGELFF
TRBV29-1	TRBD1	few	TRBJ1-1	TGCAGCGTCACTGCCGGGACAGCGAACACTGAAGCTTTCTTT	CSVTAGTANTEAFF
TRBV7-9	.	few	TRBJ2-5	TGTGCCAGCAGCTTTTGGGTGGCCGGTGAGACCCAGTACTTC	CASSFWVAGETQYF
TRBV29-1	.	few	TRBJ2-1	TGCAGCGTTGAATCAAGGACCTACAATGAGCAGTTCTTC	CSVESRTYNEQFF
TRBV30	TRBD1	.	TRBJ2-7	TGTGCCTGGACCTGGACAGGGGGGTCCGAGCAGTACTTC	CAWTWTGGSEQYF
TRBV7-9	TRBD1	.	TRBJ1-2	TGTGCCAGCGGGGGGGACAGTCTCTATGGCTACACCTTC	CASGGDSLYGYTF
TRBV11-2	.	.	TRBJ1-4	TGTGCCAGCAGCTTTGCGGAGGAAAAACTGTTTTTT	CASSFAEEKLFF
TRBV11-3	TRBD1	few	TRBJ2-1	TGTGCCAGCAGTCGCCGGGACAGGCTCAATGAGCAGTTCTTC	CASSRRDRLNEQFF
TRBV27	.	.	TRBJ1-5	TGTGCCAGCAGTTTTCGGGGCGGTCAGCCCCAGCATTTT	CASSFRGGQPQHF
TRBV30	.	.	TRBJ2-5	TGTGCCTGGACGGGGGCTCCCGGGTTGCAAGAGACCCAGTACTTC	CAWTGAPGLQETQYF
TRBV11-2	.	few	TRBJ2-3	TGTGCCAGCAGCGGCCTCATTAGGTATTTT	CASSGLIRYF
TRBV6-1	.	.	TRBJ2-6	TGTGCCAGCAGTGAAATCTCTGGGGCCAACGTCCTGACTTTC	CASSEISGANVLTF
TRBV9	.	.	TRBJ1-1	TGTGCCAGCAGCCCCTCCGATCGGGGGATGAACACTGAAGCTTTCTTT	CASSPSDRGMNTEAFF
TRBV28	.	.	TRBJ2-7	TGTGCCAGCTCGAGGCGGCGGGACTCCTACGAGCAGTACTTC	CASSRRRDSYEQYF
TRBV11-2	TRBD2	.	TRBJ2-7	TGTGCCAGCAGCCACCCGGGGTTAGCGGGAAACTACGAGCAGTACTTC	CASSHPGLAGNYEQYF
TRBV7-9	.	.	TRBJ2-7	TGTGCCAGCAGCCTAGGCCCAGGGGATATCTACGAGCAGTACTTC	CASSLGPGDIYEQYF
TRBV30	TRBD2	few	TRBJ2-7	TGTGCCTGGGCTAGCGGGAGCTCGGCCGAGCAGTACTTC	CAWASGSSAEQYF
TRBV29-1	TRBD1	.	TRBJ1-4	TGCAGCGTTGAGTCGACAGGGGGGGAAAAACTGTTTTTT	CSVESTGGEKLFF
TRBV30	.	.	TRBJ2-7	TGTGCCTGGAGTATCGGGGCCTACGAGCAGTACTTC	CAWSIGAYEQYF
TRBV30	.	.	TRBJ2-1	TGTGCCTGGAGTGTATTGGGGGTGAATGAGCAGTTCTTC	CAWSVLGVNEQFF
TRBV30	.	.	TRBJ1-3	TGTGCCTGGAGTTTGCAAAACACCATATATTTT	CAWSLQNTIYF
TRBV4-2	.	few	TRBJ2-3	TGTGCCAGCAGCCAGGCTCTGCGGGACACAGATACGCAGTATTTT	CASSQALRDTDTQYF
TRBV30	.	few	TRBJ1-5	TGTGCCTGGAGTGTTGGCAGGGGATCTCAGCCCCAGCATTTT	CAWSVGRGSQPQHF
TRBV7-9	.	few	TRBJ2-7	TGTGCCAGCAGCTGGGGGGCCCTCGGCGAGCAGTACTTC	CASSWGALGEQYF